This T cell receptor (beta chain) was documented in a study of T cells in Graves' hyperthyroidism and ophthalmopathy. Findings and limits, study-wide: Most clonotypes expanded in the thyroid (above 0.001) were also present in blood.

It was RNA transcripts that yielded the amplified TCR beta CDR3 regions. HTBI primers were used for first-round RT-PCR of the TCR CDR3. TCRdb called the multiplex PCR reads again in MiXCR, with one record for every CDR3 protein. The sample has nearly 600,000 distinct CDR3 sequences; approximately 15% are singletons. Each person with ophthalmopathy scored at least 3 on the Clinical Activity Score, reached NOSPECS grade 4 or higher, and had been ill under 3 months. This clonotype has ten or more counts. Its target is unknown. The TCR originated in a woman aged 18-29 years with Graves' ophthalmopathy. The specimen sequenced was blood.

CDR3 region: CASSQDRAFAGEQYF. The CDR3, as DNA: TGTGCCAGCAGCCAAGACAGGGCCTTCGCGGGGGAGCAGTACTTC. The chain joins TRBV3-1 to TRBJ2-7; weak D call: TRBD2 (6 bases). With 0 bases removed from V and 7 bases from J, the gap between germline ends came to 16 bases. Germline CDR1 and CDR2: LGHDT and YNNKEL (reference sequence). The CDR3 length is 15 residues.